This TCR beta chain was found in a study of control samples from healthy donors and cancer patients. The protocol was immunoSEQ multiplex PCR, while the TCRdb copy is restricted to in-frame clones and leaves out a portion. The top ten hold 15% to 20% of the sample, which has some 97,000 clones, roughly 87% seen once. The CDR3 consists of 13 residues. Germline loops: CDR1 LNHNV, CDR2 YYDKDF (reference sequence). The V end was cut by 4 bases, the J end by 1 base, with 7 bases between. The source of this sequence is a woman aged 45-59 years in good health. The J gene is TRBJ1-1, the V gene TRBV15, with a weak D call TRBD1 (5 bases). The sequenced sample consisted of blood. CDR3 sequence: CATSITGNTEAFF. The CDR3 DNA sequence: TGTGCCACCAGCATTACAGGGAACACTGAAGCTTTCTTT.